This T cell receptor (beta chain) appears in the sequencing data of a study of beta chain features in type 1 diabetes. CDR3 length equals 16 residues. J lost 3 bases, V lost 4 bases, and 9 bases had no gene match. Germline V gene data show CDR1 as GTSNPN and CDR2 as SVGIG (reference sequence). The investigators reverse transcribed all of the isolated RNA, so they sequenced expressed TCRB transcripts. Generated by immunoSEQ multiplex PCR, the TCRdb table keeps only in-frame clones and is missing some. The profile shows about 150,000 clones, 8.5% to 14% of them singletons. This clone was observed many times.

The gene calls are TRBV30 and TRBJ1-5; 10 positions match TRBD1. The sample taken for sequencing was central memory CD4+ T cells from blood. The source of this sequence is a man younger than 35 in good health. CDR3 DNA: TGTGCCTGGACCCTAGGGGGGACAGGGGTCAATCAGCCCCAGCATTTT. The encoded protein is CAWTLGGTGVNQPQHF.